This T cell receptor (beta chain) was profiled in a study of Graves' ophthalmopathy and Graves' hyperthyroidism. This clonotype was counted at least ten times. RNA transcripts served as template for amplifying TCR beta CDR3 sequences. First-round RT-PCR used HTBI primers; second-round multiplex PCR followed. In TCRdb, the multiplex PCR reads were re-called with MiXCR into one record per CDR3 protein. The repertoire holds hundreds of thousands of distinct CDR3 sequences, with 20% to 25% as singletons. With 7 bases clipped from V and 1 base from J, the junction kept 4 bases outside the gene matches. Germline lookup yields CDR1 MDHEN and CDR2 SYDVKM. The CDR3 is 16 residues long.

Sequenced input: peripheral blood. The chain links TRBV28 to TRBJ2-2; 12 bases line up with TRBD2. The TCR originated in a woman aged 18-29 years with stable Graves' hyperthyroidism. Some clones in this sample may be carry-over from other donors' samples. The DNA of the CDR3 is TGTGCCAGCACCGAACTAGCGGGAGGGAACACCGGGGAGCTGTTTTTT. The encoded protein is CASTELAGGNTGELFF.